These 30 T cell receptor beta chains were sequenced from one sample in a study of shared clonotypes between healthy human individuals. The protocol was immunoSEQ multiplex PCR, while the TCRdb copy is restricted to in-frame clones and leaves out a portion. The repertoire holds roughly 2.6 million clones, more than 80% seen once, with roughly 0.14% in the top ten. Source material: naive CD4+ T cells sorted from blood. The subset denotes: CD45RA+ positively selected. Source of these receptors: a man between 18 and 29 years old in good health.

The V gene is TRBV6-1, the J gene TRBJ1-3, with D perhaps matching TRBD1 (5 bases). V shed 0 bases and J shed 3 bases, with 12 bases lying between them. The length of the CDR3 is 16 residues. Germline CDR1 reads MNHNS; CDR2 reads SASEGT. CDR3 sequence (DNA): TGTGCCAGCAGTGAAGCTCGGGGGGTGCTTGGAAACACCATATATTTT. Protein sequence: CASSEARGVLGNTIYF.

The chain couples TRBV6-5 to TRBJ2-5, with 12 bases lining up with TRBD2. From germline, CDR1 is MNHEY and CDR2 SVGAGI. With V trimmed by 6 bases and J by 7 bases, 6 bases remained unmatched. The CDR3 contains 14 residues. CDR3 nucleotide sequence: TGTGCCAGCAGCCCCGGACTAGCGGGGCGGACCCAGTACTTC. Its protein product is CASSPGLAGRTQYF.

The V and J genes are TRBV10-2 and TRBJ2-3; TRBD1 might be the D (6 bases). V was trimmed by 2 bases and J by 2 bases, leaving 17 bases between them. The length of the CDR3 is 17 residues. Germline V lookup: CDR1 WSHSY, CDR2 SAAADI. Here the CDR3 DNA reads TGCGCCAGCAGTGAGCTAAGGACAGTACTTACCACAGATACGCAGTATTTT. This gives the protein CASSELRTVLTTDTQYF.

This clone has more than one count but fewer than ten. This sample also contains other DNA sequences that code for the same CDR3. This chain connects TRBV18 to TRBJ1-6; D may be TRBD1 (5 bases). Germline loops: CDR1 KGHSH, CDR2 LQKENI. The CDR3 is made up of 14 amino acids. Trimming took 2 bases from V and 7 from J, leaving 9 bases between them. CDR3 loop: CASSPGTGNSPLHF. CDR3 in DNA: TGTGCCAGCTCACCAGGGACGGGGAATTCACCCCTCCACTTT.

This clone appeared a single time. The chain links TRBV21-1 to TRBJ2-7; TRBD1 was called by the table and not checked on the DNA. TRBV21-1 is annotated as a pseudogene. The CDR3 has 16 residues. The CDR3 DNA reads as TGTGCCAGCACCAATCCTCAGGGAACTGTTAAGTACGAGCAGTACTTC. Its protein is CASTNPQGTVKYEQYF.

This sequence joins TRBV6-5 and TRBJ1-2; TRBD1 agrees at 11 bases. The length of the CDR3 is 15 residues. V was clipped by 6 bases and J by 4 bases; unmatched bases: 7. Germline CDR1 and CDR2: MNHEY and SVGAGI. The CDR3 DNA sequence: TGTGCCAGCAGCGTCGGGACAGGGGGTCTCTATGGCTACACCTTC. It translates to CASSVGTGGLYGYTF.

The chain recombines TRBV7-2 with TRBJ2-5; D remains ambiguous. In germline, CDR1 is SGHTA, CDR2 FQGNSA. The germline V and J ends were trimmed by 8 bases and 5 bases, with 6 bases remaining between them. The CDR3 length is 10 residues. The CDR3 sequence is CASGSETQYF. The CDR3 bases are TGTGCCAGCGGGTCCGAGACCCAGTACTTC.

This clone was seen once. The rearrangement links TRBV19 to TRBJ1-4; 7 bases align to TRBD1. Germline V gene lookup returns CDR1 LNHDA and CDR2 SQIVND (reference sequence). The CDR3 loop spans 15 amino acids. With 3 bases clipped from V and 2 bases from J, the junction kept 3 bases outside the gene matches. CDR3 sequence reads: CASSISQGTNEKLFF. The DNA of the CDR3 is TGTGCCAGTAGTATTTCACAGGGGACTAATGAAAAACTGTTTTTT. The whole variable domain, remainder taken from reference TRBV19 and TRBJ1-4, is DGGITQSPKYLFRKEGQNVTLSCEQNLNHDAMYWYRQDPGQGLRLIYYSQIVNDFQKGDIAEGYSVSREKKESFPLTVTSAQKNPTAFYLCASSISQGTNEKLFFGSGTQLSVL.

The V call is TRBV5-4, the J call TRBJ1-5; D uncertain. The V and J ends lost 0 bases and 1 base respectively, with 8 bases between them. In germline, CDR1 is SGHNT, CDR2 YYREEE (reference sequence). The CDR3 is 15 residues long. CDR3 bases: TGTGCCAGCAGCTTGGGGCCGCAGAGCAATCAGCCCCAGCATTTT. This gives the protein CASSLGPQSNQPQHF.

The V gene is TRBV7-2, the J gene TRBJ2-5; 10 bases match TRBD2. Trimming took 2 bases from V and 0 from J; bases not matched to a gene: 3. This CDR3 has 16 residues. Germline-derived CDR1 and CDR2 are SGHTA and FQGNSA. CDR3 DNA sequence: TGTGCCAGCAGCTTATTGCTAGCGGGAGACCAAGAGACCCAGTACTTC. Its protein product is CASSLLLAGDQETQYF.

This chain joins TRBV14 and TRBJ2-7; D call uncertain. Germline CDR1 is SGHDN and CDR2 is FVKESK. The germline V and J ends were trimmed by 4 bases and 6 bases, with 7 bases remaining between them. CDR3 length: 11 amino acids. This CDR3 reads CASSPGPEQYF. The DNA of the CDR3 is TGTGCCAGCAGCCCTGGTCCCGAGCAGTACTTC. Supplemented by reference TRBV14 and TRBJ2-7, the full variable domain reads EAGVTQFPSHSVIEKGQTVTLRCDPISGHDNLYWYRRVMGKEIKFLLHFVKESKQDESGMPNNRFLAERTGGTYSTLKVQPAELEDSGVYFCASSPGPEQYFGPGTRLTVT.

The V call is TRBV4-2, the J call TRBJ2-3, with 8 bases fitting TRBD2. Germline values: CDR1 LGHNA, CDR2 YNFKEQ. Trimming removed 6 bases from V and 0 bases from J; junction bases left unmatched: 2. There are 14 residues in the CDR3. In DNA, the CDR3 is TGTGCCAGCAGATCTAGCGGGAGCACAGATACGCAGTATTTT. This translates into CASRSSGSTDTQYF.

The J gene is TRBJ2-5, the V gene TRBV5-6; D uncertain. Per germline, CDR1 SGHDT and CDR2 YYEEEE. Deletions cut 3 bases from V and 9 bases from J, with 12 bases between. This CDR3 has 12 residues. CDR3 nucleotide sequence: TGTGCCAGCAGCTGGACCGTTGGGGCCCAGTACTTC. It codes for CASSWTVGAQYF.

Concerning this clone: The sample has other DNA sequences that encode this CDR3 too. The chain carries TRBV2 and TRBJ1-6, with 8 bases matching TRBD1. V was pared by 4 bases and J by 6 bases, with 2 bases of the junction left unmatched. Germline-derived CDR1 and CDR2 are SNHLY and FYNNEI. The CDR3 contains 14 residues. CDR3 region: CASSGQGANSPLHF. The CDR3 nucleotides are TGTGCCAGCAGTGGGCAGGGGGCTAATTCACCCCTCCACTTT.

The chain carries TRBV6-1 and TRBJ2-7; 7 bases fit TRBD1. Per the germline V gene, CDR1 is MNHNS and CDR2 is SASEGT. J gave up 0 bases and V 8 bases, and 7 bases lay outside the gene matches. The CDR3 covers 14 residues. The CDR3 reads CASRPGQLSYEQYF. DNA for the CDR3: TGTGCCAGCCGCCCGGGACAGCTCTCCTACGAGCAGTACTTC.

The chain has TRBV11-2 and TRBJ2-7; possible D gene TRBD1, 6 bases. The germline V gene encodes CDR1 SGHAT and CDR2 FQNNGV. CDR3 size: 13 residues. V lost 5 bases and J 3 bases, leaving 11 bases between the germline ends. The CDR3 is CASSLDSFYEQYF. The DNA of the CDR3 is TGTGCCAGCAGCCTGGACAGCTTCTACGAGCAGTACTTC.

The genes are TRBV19 and TRBJ2-4; 7 bases agree with TRBD2. The J segment lost 11 bases and the V segment lost 0 bases, leaving 4 bases of the junction unmatched. The CDR3 covers 13 residues. The V gene's germline CDR1 is LNHDA and CDR2 SQIVND (reference sequence). The CDR3 region has the DNA TGTGCCAGTAGTATAGAAGGACTAGGGGTTCAGTACTTC. Its translation: CASSIEGLGVQYF. Filled out from reference TRBV19 and TRBJ2-4, the complete variable domain reads DGGITQSPKYLFRKEGQNVTLSCEQNLNHDAMYWYRQDPGQGLRLIYYSQIVNDFQKGDIAEGYSVSREKKESFPLTVTSAQKNPTAFYLCASSIEGLGVQYFGAGTRLSVL.

The chain recombines TRBV4-1 with TRBJ2-5; 7 bases match TRBD2. V was clipped by 2 bases and J by 5 bases; unmatched bases: 5. Germline CDR1 and CDR2: MGHRA and YSYEKL. CDR3 length: 14 residues. The CDR3: CASSQTQGGETQYF. CDR3 coding DNA: TGCGCCAGCAGCCAAACGCAGGGAGGGGAGACCCAGTACTTC.

The V call is TRBV7-9, the J call TRBJ2-1, with 8 nucleotides matching TRBD2. Germline CDR1 and CDR2: SEHNR and FQNEAQ (reference sequence). Trimming took 5 bases from V and 10 from J; bases not matched to a gene: 7. This CDR3 is 13 amino acids long. CDR3 bases: TGTGCCAGCAGCCCGGGACTAGTAGGAGAGCAGTTCTTC. Translated, it gives CASSPGLVGEQFF. Drawing the rest from reference TRBV7-9 and TRBJ2-1, the complete variable domain is DTGVSQNPRHKITKRGQNVTFRCDPISEHNRLYWYRQTLGQGPEFLTYFQNEAQLEKSRLLSDRFSAERPKGSFSTLEIQRTEQGDSAMYLCASSPGLVGEQFFGPGTRLTVL.

The chain joins TRBV7-2 to TRBJ2-7; D is unclear. Germline V gives CDR1 SGHTA, CDR2 FQGNSA. Trimming left V 2 bases short and J 4 bases short, with 9 bases between. The CDR3 contains 13 residues. Here the CDR3 reads CASSLSAGYEQYF. The CDR3 region has the DNA TGTGCCAGCAGCTTAAGTGCAGGATACGAGCAGTACTTC.

This clone was seen a single time. The genes are TRBV19 and TRBJ2-1, with TRBD2 identical over 7 bases. From germline, CDR1 is LNHDA and CDR2 SQIVND (reference sequence). The V gene end was trimmed by 4 bases and the J gene end by 5 bases; junction bases not matched to a gene: 14. The CDR3 is 17 residues long. The CDR3 DNA reads as TGTGCCAGTAGTAAAAGTCAACTAGCGCGACGGGACAATGAGCAGTTCTTC. Amino acids: CASSKSQLARRDNEQFF.

Concerning this clone itself: The junction and the germline gene differ at one end; a read error may be behind it. V gene TRBV29-1 combines with J gene TRBJ1-3; D is unclear. CDR1 and CDR2 (germline): SQVTM, ANQGSEA. The CDR3 has 13 residues. The CDR3 loop reads CSVETSSGNTTYF. CDR3 nucleotides: TGCAGCGTTGAGACCTCCTCTGGAAACACCACATATTTT.

The J gene is TRBJ1-6, the V gene TRBV7-9; D gene unclear. CDR1 is SEHNR and CDR2 is FQNEAQ in the germline V gene (reference sequence). Trimming left V 0 bases short and J 6 bases short, with 9 bases between. The CDR3 is 15 amino acids. Here the CDR3 reads CASSLAKGRNSPLHF. CDR3 in DNA: TGTGCCAGCAGCTTAGCGAAGGGTCGTAATTCACCCCTCCACTTT.

The chain has TRBV21-1 and TRBJ2-4. TRBV21-1 is a recognized pseudogene. The length of the CDR3 is 16 residues. CDR3 nucleotides: TGTGCCAGCACCGGAAGGAACCTCCTAGCCAAAAACATTCAGTACTTC. Protein sequence: CASTGRNLLAKNIQYF.

The chain joins TRBV6-1 to TRBJ1-2; 7 bases are a match to TRBD1. The V and J ends lost 8 bases and 0 bases, in that order; junction bases with no gene match: 9. Looked up from germline, CDR1 is MNHNS and CDR2 is SASEGT. The CDR3 runs 15 residues. The CDR3 region has the DNA TGTGCCAGCCGGGCAGGGGGGACAACTAACTATGGCTACACCTTC. Amino acids: CASRAGGTTNYGYTF.

This chain uses TRBV9 with TRBJ2-2; D unclear. This CDR3 comprises 13 residues. Trimming pared 3 bases from V and 8 bases from J, leaving 11 bases between. Germline CDR1 and CDR2: SGDLS and YYNGEE. The CDR3 DNA reads as TGTGCCAGCAGCGAATCCTTCTCGGGGGAGCTGTTTTTT. Protein sequence: CASSESFSGELFF.

The rearrangement joins TRBV29-1 to TRBJ2-7; the match to TRBD1 covers 7 bases. CDR1 SQVTM and CDR2 ANQGSEA come from the germline V gene. This CDR3 is 14 amino acids long. Trimming removed 7 bases from V and 0 bases from J; junction bases left unmatched: 9. The CDR3: CSAGLGQSSYEQYF. The CDR3 DNA reads as TGCAGCGCAGGACTGGGACAGAGCTCCTACGAGCAGTACTTC.

This clone was recorded only once. The gene calls are TRBV7-2 and TRBJ1-5; D unclear. The CDR3 is made up of 12 amino acids. Germline V gene data show CDR1 as SGHTA and CDR2 as FQGNSA. Trimming took 1 base from V and 6 from J, leaving 4 bases between them. The CDR3 here is CASSLDFQPQHF. CDR3 sequence (DNA): TGTGCCAGCAGCTTAGACTTTCAGCCCCAGCATTTT.

The chain uses TRBV28 and TRBJ2-5; 8 positions match TRBD1. V was clipped by 8 bases and J by 5 bases; unmatched bases: 10. Germline V gene lookup returns CDR1 MDHEN and CDR2 SYDVKM. The CDR3 runs 14 residues. As DNA, the CDR3 is TGTGCCAGCCTCCGGGACAGGACAGGGGAGACCCAGTACTTC. Its protein product is CASLRDRTGETQYF.

V and J are TRBV18 and TRBJ1-5; no firm D call. The V end lost 5 bases, the J end lost 5 bases, and 10 bases lay between the germline ends. CDR1 and CDR2 (germline): KGHSH, LQKENI. The CDR3 totals 13 residues. This chain's CDR3 is CASSNKQDQPQHF. The CDR3 region has the DNA TGTGCCAGCTCAAACAAGCAGGATCAGCCCCAGCATTTT.